This record covers a single TCR beta chain. This clonotype appeared many times. No antigen is known for it. Base qualities are not provided; no much larger clone lies one nucleotide away. Inclusive of the bounding cysteine and phenylalanine, the CDR3 is 16 residues long. Just the 48-base CDR3 DNA is kept, in frame starting at base 1. CDR1 and CDR2 are read off the germline V gene as MNHNS and SASEGT. At the junction V is shortened by 1 base and J by 1 base, with 11 bases in between. The sample is drawn from a study of T cell repertoires in cytomegalovirus infection (dated by TCRdb to between 2018 and 2020). Looking at the study overall: Donor HLA type was relevant to the analysis, as public TCR beta signatures indicated carriage of CMV infection together with the matching HLA type. The full study reports these points: In both this cohort and an independent roughly 360-donor cohort, the cumulative frequency of public TCR beta family members distinguished carriers of CMV infection plus the relevant HLA type. The ex vivo response was dominated by HLA-C-restricted CMV-specific TCR beta clonotypes, which also provided the single most frequent clonotype in two of eight donors.

TCRdb names Illumina HiSeq 1500 as the instrument used. In TCRdb, the public reads were trimmed at Q25 with fastp and aligned with MiXCR, with productive beta chains retained. Merged by CDR3 protein, the rows form single entries marked with the most common genes and DNA. For this sample the table gives around 530,000 distinct CDR3 sequences, of which 16% were detected only once. Around 25% of the sample goes to the ten largest clones. Sequencing was performed on CD8+ T cells from PBMCs. The chain is made from TRBV6-1 and TRBJ2-1; TRBD1 is a weak D gene call, 5 bases matching. The clonotype originates from a human donor in good health (CMV status not recorded). Some clones in this sample may be carry-over from other donors' samples. The bases are TGTGCCAGCAGTGAAGACACAGGTGGGTCCTACAATGAGCAGTTCTTC. Its translation reads: CASSEDTGGSYNEQFF.